This record concerns one TCR beta chain sequence. Clones were sequenced by immunoSEQ multiplex PCR, and TCRdb holds only the in-frame ones, with some missing. The table shows around 20,000 clones, with roughly four fifths occurring only once. The V gene's germline CDR1 is SGHRS and CDR2 YFSETQ. The CDR3 totals 16 residues. The ends were cut back, 5 bases at V and 3 bases at J, with 19 bases in the middle. The cohort excluded patients with autoimmune disease history or systemic immunosuppression. This entry is derived from a study of OX40 agonist ivuxolimab in advanced cancers. About the research overall: Patients were 82.7% male with ages roughly 23 to 90, mean approximately 62.

This sequence was found in an adult with an advanced solid tumor such as melanoma, head and neck, liver or kidney cancer. The genes are TRBV5-1 and TRBJ2-3, with D perhaps TRBD2 (6 bases). The sample here was CD4+ or CD8+ T cells sorted from blood, taken in a trial of the OX40 agonist ivuxolimab. The CDR3 bases are TGCGCCAGCAGGGAGCTGGGCTGGGGAGGAACAGATACGCAGTATTTT. This translates into CASRELGWGGTDTQYF.